Listed below are T cell receptor beta chains from one sample, sequenced in a study of Graves' ophthalmopathy and Graves' hyperthyroidism. TCRdb reanalysed the multiplex PCR reads using MiXCR and keeps one entry per CDR3 protein. The table shows 1 million to 1.3 million distinct CDR3 sequences, with 35% to 40% occurring only once. Material: peripheral blood or thyroid tissue (not recorded which). The receptors come from an adult man with Graves' hyperthyroidism. Both conserved end residues are part of each CDR3. Clone size is shown for a subset of rows, as once, few, many or a class of expanded clone.

size: .
J: TRBJ1-4
V: TRBV2
CDR3: CASTFLEGQGSEKLFF

size: .
J: TRBJ2-7
V: TRBV20-1
CDR3: CSASGSSSYEQYF

size: many
J: TRBJ2-7
V: TRBV20-1
CDR3: CSALTDYEQYF

size: many
J: TRBJ1-1
V: TRBV20-1
CDR3: CSARESVSTEAFF

size: .
J: TRBJ2-7
V: TRBV2
CDR3: CASRSSGGEYEQYF

size: many
J: TRBJ2-5
V: TRBV20-1
CDR3: CSASPLVGTETQYF

size: many
J: TRBJ2-6
V: TRBV12-3/TRBV12-4
CDR3: CASSPKISGANVLTF

size: .
J: TRBJ1-1
V: TRBV6-5
CDR3: CASSYPQTGSTEAFF

size: many
J: TRBJ2-7
V: TRBV11-2
CDR3: CASSLAATDLYEQYF

size: many
J: TRBJ1-1
V: TRBV12-3/TRBV12-4
CDR3: CASSQPPGMTEAFF

size: many
J: TRBJ2-7
V: TRBV7-9
CDR3: CASSLEWRVYEQYF

size: .
J: TRBJ2-2
V: TRBV12-3/TRBV12-4
CDR3: CASSFVGGVVTGELFF

size: .
J: TRBJ2-5
V: TRBV28
CDR3: CASTNSRGARETQYF

size: once
J: TRBJ1-3
V: TRBV7-8
CDR3: CASSLGLGESIYF